This is a list of T cell receptor beta chains from one sample in a study of long-term antiretroviral therapy in people with HIV. Repertoires were generated with immunoSEQ multiplex PCR, while TCRdb's copy carries only in-frame clones and drops some. The sample has approximately 25,000 clones, around 80% seen once. Sample: unsorted PBMCs, taken 0.5 years after starting antiretroviral therapy. The source is a woman between 35 and 50 years old with HIV. The CDR3 runs from the conserved cysteine through the conserved F or W. The order of the fields is D gene, V gene, J gene, CDR3 length, clone size, CDR3 DNA, CDR3 protein. D genes are given only for firm matches. Rows may omit the clone size; those that give it use once, few, many or a size class.

d_gene: TRBD2; v_gene: TRBV19; j_gene: TRBJ2-3; len: 16; abundance: -; CDR3nt: TGTGCCAGTAGTCTTCCGACTAGCGGGGGGGCAGATACGCAGTATTTT; CDR3aa: CASSLPTSGGADTQYF
d_gene: -; v_gene: TRBV5-6; j_gene: TRBJ2-4; len: 18; abundance: -; CDR3nt: TGTGCCAGCAGCTTGGGACCCACCGAGGGACTAGCCAAAAACATTCAGTACTTC; CDR3aa: CASSLGPTEGLAKNIQYF
d_gene: TRBD1; v_gene: TRBV27; j_gene: TRBJ2-7; len: 14; abundance: -; CDR3nt: TGTGCCAGCAGTTACAGGGGGAGGACCTACGAGCAGTACTTC; CDR3aa: CASSYRGRTYEQYF
d_gene: -; v_gene: TRBV14; j_gene: TRBJ2-3; len: 15; abundance: -; CDR3nt: TGTGCCAGCAGCCCTACATGGTCTAGCACAGATACGCAGTATTTT; CDR3aa: CASSPTWSSTDTQYF
d_gene: -; v_gene: TRBV5-7; j_gene: TRBJ1-2; len: 13; abundance: few; CDR3nt: TGTGCCAGCAGTCTACAGGTAATTGGGGGCTACACCTTC; CDR3aa: CASSLQVIGGYTF
d_gene: -; v_gene: TRBV19; j_gene: TRBJ1-2; len: 14; abundance: -; CDR3nt: TGTGCCAGTAGTATTGTGTTCGGTAACTATGGCTACACCTTC; CDR3aa: CASSIVFGNYGYTF
d_gene: -; v_gene: TRBV2; j_gene: TRBJ1-2; len: 14; abundance: -; CDR3nt: TGTGCCAGCAGCGCACAGGGAAGAGAGGATGGCTACACCTTC; CDR3aa: CASSAQGREDGYTF
d_gene: TRBD2; v_gene: TRBV2; j_gene: TRBJ2-3; len: 15; abundance: -; CDR3nt: TGTGCCAGCATCTACGGACTAGCGACCACAGATACGCAGTATTTT; CDR3aa: CASIYGLATTDTQYF
d_gene: -; v_gene: TRBV27; j_gene: TRBJ2-5; len: 14; abundance: -; CDR3nt: TGTGCCAGCAGTAGGGACCGAGGACAAGAGACCCAGTACTTC; CDR3aa: CASSRDRGQETQYF
d_gene: -; v_gene: TRBV6-5; j_gene: TRBJ1-4; len: 15; abundance: -; CDR3nt: TGTGCCAGCACCACTCAGATGGGCAGTTATGAAAAACTGTTTTTT; CDR3aa: CASTTQMGSYEKLFF
d_gene: TRBD1; v_gene: TRBV19; j_gene: TRBJ1-1; len: 13; abundance: -; CDR3nt: TGTGCCAGTAGAGCTGGACAGGGCACTGAAGCTTTCTTT; CDR3aa: CASRAGQGTEAFF
d_gene: -; v_gene: TRBV4-2; j_gene: TRBJ1-1; len: 15; abundance: -; CDR3nt: TGTGCCAGCAGCCAAGAAGAAGGGGCGGCGGGTGAAGCTTTCTTT; CDR3aa: CASSQEEGAAGEAFF
d_gene: -; v_gene: TRBV19; j_gene: TRBJ1-1; len: 13; abundance: -; CDR3nt: TGTGCCAGTACCATGACAGCCAACACTGAAGCTTTCTTT; CDR3aa: CASTMTANTEAFF
d_gene: TRBD1; v_gene: TRBV28; j_gene: TRBJ1-4; len: 20; abundance: -; CDR3nt: TGTGCCAGCAGTTTTCCCGGGACAGGGTTCGGGGAGTGGCTTAATGAAAAACTGTTTTTT; CDR3aa: CASSFPGTGFGEWLNEKLFF
d_gene: -; v_gene: TRBV5-1; j_gene: TRBJ2-7; len: 14; abundance: -; CDR3nt: TGCGCCAGCAGCCGCTCACAGGGTTTGTACGAGCAGTACTTC; CDR3aa: CASSRSQGLYEQYF
d_gene: -; v_gene: TRBV2; j_gene: TRBJ1-5; len: 14; abundance: -; CDR3nt: TGTGCCAGCAGAACAGCACTTAGCAATCAGCCCCAGCATTTT; CDR3aa: CASRTALSNQPQHF
d_gene: -; v_gene: TRBV14; j_gene: TRBJ2-3; len: 13; abundance: -; CDR3nt: TGTGCCAGCAGCCGGAGCCACACAGATACGCAGTATTTT; CDR3aa: CASSRSHTDTQYF
d_gene: -; v_gene: TRBV9; j_gene: TRBJ2-7; len: 16; abundance: -; CDR3nt: TGTGCCAGCAGCGTAGTTTCGTCAGGCTCCCTAGACGAGCAGTACTTC; CDR3aa: CASSVVSSGSLDEQYF